The 19 T cell receptor beta chains below were found in one sample sequenced in a study of control samples from healthy donors and cancer patients. Here immunoSEQ multiplex PCR was the method, and the copy in TCRdb shows in-frame clones only, minus some. The profile covers around 75,000 clones, with 80% to 95% appearing a single time and 4.5% to 7.5% taken by the ten largest. The sequencing sample was made of blood. The source is a woman aged 55-69 years in good health.

This clone was counted once. The rearrangement links TRBV7-2 to TRBJ2-1; TRBD2 agrees at 9 bases. Germline V gene data show CDR1 as SGHTA and CDR2 as FQGNSA. The length of the CDR3 is 16 residues. After removal of 4 bases from V and 5 bases from J, the junction contained 9 bases not matched to a gene. The CDR3 nucleotides read TGTGCCAGCAGCTCCTTGATAGCGGGAGAGGACAATGAGCAGTTCTTC. This gives the protein CASSSLIAGEDNEQFF.

The sample holds one count of this clone. The rearrangement joins TRBV5-4 to TRBJ2-1, with 11 positions matching TRBD1. V lost 4 bases, J lost 9 bases, and 12 bases stayed unmatched. Germline V gene lookup returns CDR1 SGHNT and CDR2 YYREEE (reference sequence). This CDR3 has 16 amino acids. The CDR3 sequence is CASSTPLGGTGGEQFF. The CDR3 DNA reads as TGTGCCAGCAGCACGCCCCTTGGAGGGACAGGGGGTGAGCAGTTCTTC.

This chain connects TRBV18 to TRBJ2-1; 14 nucleotides agree with TRBD2. V shed 6 bases and J 8 bases; nucleotides not matched to a gene: 6. The CDR3 is made up of 15 amino acids. The germline CDR1 and CDR2 sequences are KGHSH and LQKENI. CDR3 region: CASSPGLAGVDEQFF. DNA of the CDR3: TGTGCCAGCTCTCCGGGACTAGCGGGAGTGGATGAGCAGTTCTTC.

This rearrangement joins TRBV6-5 to TRBJ1-2; D is unresolved. The CDR3 runs to 13 residues. V was trimmed by 6 bases and J by 4 bases, leaving 12 bases between them. Germline CDR1 reads MNHEY; CDR2 reads SVGAGI. Here the CDR3 reads CASRTHGTYGYTF. CDR3 nucleotides: TGTGCCAGCAGGACCCACGGAACCTATGGCTACACCTTC.

The chain combines TRBV28 with TRBJ2-3, with a possible D match to TRBD2 (6 bases). Trimming removed 3 bases from V and 4 bases from J, with 14 bases in between. Germline assignment: CDR1 MDHEN and CDR2 SYDVKM. The CDR3 spans 15 residues. CDR3 residues: CASSLASGWADTQYF. The CDR3 DNA reads as TGTGCCAGCAGTTTGGCCAGCGGGTGGGCAGATACGCAGTATTTT. The entire variable domain, with the rest obtained from reference TRBV28 and TRBJ2-3, is as follows: DVKVTQSSRYLVKRTGEKVFLECVQDMDHENMFWYRQDPGLGLRLIYFSYDVKMKEKGDIPEGYSVSREKKERFSLILESASTNQTSMYLCASSLASGWADTQYFGPGTRLTVL.

The rearrangement uses TRBV6-2 or TRBV6-3 and TRBJ1-2, with 9 bases aligning to TRBD1. J lost 4 bases, V lost 6 bases, and 9 bases had no gene match. CDR1 MNHEY and CDR2 SVGEGT come from the germline V gene. The CDR3 covers 15 residues. The CDR3, as DNA: TGTGCCAGCAGCCACTTGGACAGGGGTGCCTATGGCTACACCTTC. This codes for CASSHLDRGAYGYTF.

This clone was seen just once. V is TRBV6-1 and J is TRBJ1-3; tentatively, D is TRBD1 (5 bases). The V and J ends lost 3 bases and 0 bases respectively, with 12 bases between them. This CDR3 is 16 amino acids long. In germline, CDR1 is MNHNS, CDR2 SASEGT. CDR3 sequence: CASSDGDGSSGNTIYF. In nucleotides, the CDR3 is TGTGCCAGCAGTGACGGGGACGGCTCCTCTGGAAACACCATATATTTT.

V gene TRBV28 combines with J gene TRBJ2-1, with 8 bases aligning to TRBD1. This CDR3 is built from 16 residues. Germline CDR1 reads MDHEN; CDR2 reads SYDVKM. V lost 5 bases and J lost 2; bases outside the gene matches: 8. CDR3 nucleotide sequence: TGTGCCAGCAGTCCCTACCGACAGGGGACCTACAATGAGCAGTTCTTC. Translating it yields CASSPYRQGTYNEQFF.

V usage is TRBV29-1 and J usage is TRBJ1-3; D unresolved. The CDR3 loop spans 13 amino acids. Trimming pared 4 bases from V and 0 bases from J, leaving 7 bases between. The germline V gene has CDR1 SQVTM and CDR2 ANQGSEA. CDR3 region: CSVAGSSGNTIYF. DNA for the CDR3: TGCAGCGTTGCGGGGAGCTCTGGAAACACCATATATTTT.

V and J are TRBV3-1 (or the pseudogene TRBV3-2) and TRBJ2-3, with 12 bases fitting TRBD2. The CDR3 runs to 16 residues. Germline assignment: CDR1 LGHDT and CDR2 YNNKEL (reference sequence). With V trimmed by 0 bases and J by 4 bases, 2 bases remained unmatched. The CDR3 region is CASSQDLAGGADTQYF. CDR3 sequence (DNA): TGTGCCAGCAGCCAAGACCTAGCGGGAGGGGCAGATACGCAGTATTTT.

This chain links TRBV5-1 with TRBJ1-4; D is possibly TRBD1 (5 bases). Germline CDR1 and CDR2: SGHRS and YFSETQ. Trimming stripped 5 bases from V and 7 bases from J, with 12 bases between. The CDR3 length is 13 residues. The CDR3 sequence: CASRWGSGEKLFF. The CDR3 nucleotides read TGCGCCAGCAGGTGGGGGAGCGGTGAAAAACTGTTTTTT.

This chain joins TRBV30 and TRBJ2-1, with 11 bases fitting TRBD2. The CDR3 loop spans 16 amino acids. Germline assignment: CDR1 GTSNPN and CDR2 SVGIG (reference sequence). Trimming took 2 bases from V and 7 from J; bases not matched to a gene: 10. CDR3 nucleotides: TGTGCCTGGAGTCGTTTAGCGGGAGGGCTTAGGAATGAGCAGTTCTTC. It is translated as CAWSRLAGGLRNEQFF.

The chain carries TRBV5-1 and TRBJ1-4; 9 nucleotides align to TRBD1. The germline V gene encodes CDR1 SGHRS and CDR2 YFSETQ. This CDR3 is built from 16 residues. The V segment lost 4 bases and the J segment 6 bases; nucleotides outside the gene matches: 10. The CDR3 DNA reads as TGCGCCAGCAGCCCCTTAGCCGGACAGGGGCATGAAAAACTGTTTTTT. Translating it yields CASSPLAGQGHEKLFF.

The chain employs TRBV23-1 and TRBJ2-7, with TRBD1 identical over 9 bases. Being an ORF, TRBV23-1 has a function that is uncertain. V dropped 6 bases and J dropped 5; count of bases not matched to a gene: 14. This CDR3 region has 16 residues. This CDR3 is CASRPSPGQGPHEQYF. Written as DNA, the CDR3 is TGCGCCAGCAGACCTTCCCCGGGACAGGGTCCTCACGAGCAGTACTTC.

The gene calls are TRBV6-2 or TRBV6-3 and TRBJ1-5; D is possibly TRBD1 (6 bases). Germline CDR1 reads MNHEY; CDR2 reads SVGEGT. CDR3 length: 15 amino acids. V lost 0 bases and J 9 bases, leaving 15 bases between the germline ends. The CDR3 DNA reads as TGTGCCAGCAGTTACTCGGGGCAGGGGCCAGGGCCCCAGCATTTT. This sequence encodes CASSYSGQGPGPQHF.

CDR3 residues: CASSFQQGMGNQPQHF. CDR3 DNA: TGTGCCAGCAGCTTTCAACAGGGAATGGGGAATCAGCCCCAGCATTTT. This chain uses TRBV7-8 with TRBJ1-5, with D possibly being TRBD1 (6 bases). V lost 3 bases to trimming and J lost 4 bases, with 16 bases between them. Germline assignment: CDR1 SGHVS and CDR2 FQNEAQ. The CDR3 extends over 16 amino acids.

This clone is a singleton in its sample. This chain uses TRBV7-8 with TRBJ2-7, with D possibly being TRBD2 (7 bases). Trimming removed 0 bases at V and 4 bases at J, with 16 bases between. The CDR3 runs to 16 residues. Germline V lookup: CDR1 SGHVS, CDR2 FQNEAQ. For the CDR3, the DNA is TGTGCCAGCAGCTTAGCGGGGGGGCGGCCTCTTTACGAGCAGTACTTC. It encodes CASSLAGGRPLYEQYF.

This clone came up once. The chain joins TRBV2 to TRBJ2-4, with TRBD1 matching over 9 bases. Germline V lookup: CDR1 SNHLY, CDR2 FYNNEI. The length of the CDR3 is 13 residues. V was clipped by 6 bases and J by 7 bases; unmatched bases: 4. CDR3 nucleotides: TGTGCCAGCAGCCCCGGGACAGGGAACATTCAGTACTTC. Its protein is CASSPGTGNIQYF.

The V and J genes are TRBV11-3 and TRBJ2-7; weak D call: TRBD2 (5 bases). This CDR3 is 13 amino acids long. The V end lost 5 bases, the J end lost 1 base, and 9 bases lay between the germline ends. Germline CDR1 SGHNT, CDR2 YENEEA. DNA of the CDR3: TGTGCCAGCAGCGCTAGCAATTCCTACGAGCAGTACTTC. Residues: CASSASNSYEQYF.